One and the same sample provided the 12 T cell receptor beta chains below, sequenced in a study of cytomegalovirus exposure and HLA in healthy donors. The study ran its PCR with 60 Vbeta and 13 Jbeta primers. TCRdb's table, derived via immunoSEQ multiplex PCR, lists solely in-frame clones and lacks some. The table records 85,000 to 90,000 clones, roughly 80% of them present only once. The sequencing sample was made of PBMCs. These receptors all stem from a man aged 30 to 45 in good health and CMV-seropositive.

The chain uses TRBV7-3 and TRBJ2-5; D is perhaps TRBD2 (6 bases). Trimming shortened V by 5 bases and J by 5 bases, and 21 bases separated the two germline ends. Germline assignment: CDR1 SGHTA and CDR2 FQGTGA. The CDR3 consists of 16 residues. CDR3 loop: CASSPAGGNLLETQYF. The CDR3 DNA reads as TGTGCCAGCAGCCCCGCCGGGGGAAACCTCCTGGAGACCCAGTACTTC. The whole variable domain, filled in from reference TRBV7-3 and TRBJ2-5, reads GAGVSQTPSNKVTEKGKYVELRCDPISGHTALYWYRQSLGQGPEFLIYFQGTGAADDSGLPNDRFFAVRPEGSVSTLKIQRTERGDSAVYLCASSPAGGNLLETQYFGPGTRLLVL.

J is TRBJ1-2 and V is TRBV7-2; 7 bases fit TRBD1. The CDR3 length is 16 residues. CDR1 and CDR2 (germline): SGHTA, FQGNSA. Losses at the gene ends were 3 bases for V and 8 bases for J; bases not matched to a gene: 15. Here the CDR3 DNA reads TGTGCCAGCAGCTTTCTCCGGGACAGCCAACGAGGGGGCTACACCTTC. Translation gives CASSFLRDSQRGGYTF.

This sequence joins TRBV6-5 and TRBJ2-1, with 10 bases fitting TRBD2. The CDR3 has 13 amino acids. The trim removed 5 bases at V and 7 bases at J, leaving 2 bases unmatched. Germline CDR1 is MNHEY and CDR2 is SVGAGI. The CDR3 DNA reads TGTGCCAGCAGTAGCGGGGGGGCGAATGAGCAGTTCTTC. It specifies CASSSGGANEQFF.

This sequence joins TRBV13 and TRBJ2-1; 10 nucleotides line up with TRBD1. The CDR3 spans 15 residues. V shed 4 bases and J 10 bases; nucleotides not matched to a gene: 10. Germline V gives CDR1 PRHDT, CDR2 FYEKMQ (reference sequence). CDR3 bases: TGTGCCAGCAGCTCCCCCCGGGACAGGGGTGGAGAGCAGTTCTTC. Protein: CASSSPRDRGGEQFF.

This clone turned up a few times. V usage is TRBV19 and J usage is TRBJ2-5, with TRBD2 matching 13 bases. The V and J ends lost 2 bases and 1 base, in that order; junction bases with no gene match: 1. The germline V gene encodes CDR1 LNHDA and CDR2 SQIVND (reference sequence). This CDR3 has 16 amino acids. DNA for the CDR3: TGTGCCAGTAGTATACGACTAGCGGGGGGCCAAGAGACCCAGTACTTC. This codes for CASSIRLAGGQETQYF.

The chain joins TRBV5-1 to TRBJ2-7; 13 bases agree with TRBD2. The CDR3 consists of 18 residues. V trimming: 4 bases; J trimming: 4 bases; junction bases outside the gene matches: 14. Per germline, CDR1 SGHRS and CDR2 YFSETQ. The CDR3 DNA sequence: TGCGCCAGCAGCCCTCCTTTCGGACTAGCGGGGGCACGGTACGAGCAGTACTTC. Protein sequence: CASSPPFGLAGARYEQYF.

The chain carries TRBV30 and TRBJ2-3; no firm D call. The germline V and J ends were trimmed by 5 bases and 0 bases, with 9 bases remaining between them. The germline gives CDR1 GTSNPN, CDR2 SVGIG (reference sequence). The length of the CDR3 is 13 residues. The chain's CDR3 is CAWSRRSTDTQYF. The CDR3 DNA reads as TGTGCCTGGTCCAGGCGTAGCACAGATACGCAGTATTTT.

This clone was observed a handful of times. CDR3 residues: CASSNGGNQPQHF. CDR3 sequence (DNA): TGTGCCAGCAGCAACGGGGGGAATCAGCCCCAGCATTTT. The V and J genes are TRBV6-6 and TRBJ1-5; possible D gene TRBD1, 5 bases. Looked up from germline, CDR1 is MNHNY and CDR2 is SVGAGI (reference sequence). This CDR3 comprises 13 residues. Trimming stripped 6 bases from V and 4 bases from J, with 10 bases between.

J is TRBJ1-2 and V is TRBV5-1; D is unresolved. This CDR3 contains 13 residues. The V gene lost 0 bases and the J gene lost 4 bases, with 7 bases spanning the gap. Germline V gene data show CDR1 as SGHRS and CDR2 as YFSETQ. The DNA for the CDR3 is TGCGCCAGCAGCTTGGTTTCCGGCTATGGCTACACCTTC. Protein sequence: CASSLVSGYGYTF. The full variable domain, in which reference TRBV5-1 and TRBJ1-2 provide the parts outside the CDR3, is KAGVTQTPRYLIKTRGQQVTLSCSPISGHRSVSWYQQTPGQGLQFLFEYFSETQRNKGNFPGRFSGRQFSNSRSEMNVSTLELGDSALYLCASSLVSGYGYTFGSGTRLTVV.

This chain joins TRBV6-1 and TRBJ1-2; 8 bases align to TRBD1. The ends lost 4 bases at V and 2 bases at J; junction bases unmatched: 9. Germline CDR1 reads MNHNS; CDR2 reads SASEGT. This CDR3 comprises 16 residues. CDR3 protein: CASSATVAGGNYGYTF. The CDR3 DNA sequence: TGTGCCAGCAGTGCAACGGTTGCAGGGGGCAACTATGGCTACACCTTC.

The chain has TRBV9 and TRBJ2-1, with 8 bases matching TRBD2. CDR1 and CDR2 from the germline V gene are SGDLS and YYNGEE. The CDR3 is 15 residues long. V shed 4 bases, J shed 8 bases, and the junction held 11 bases outside the gene matches. This CDR3 reads CASSLTGGTLDEQFF. CDR3 coding DNA: TGTGCCAGCAGCCTTACGGGGGGGACATTGGATGAGCAGTTCTTC.

V gene TRBV27 combines with J gene TRBJ2-5, with TRBD2 matching 8 bases. Germline-derived CDR1 and CDR2 are MNHEY and SMNVEV (reference sequence). After removal of 1 base from V and 5 bases from J, the junction contained 9 bases not matched to a gene. The CDR3 has 16 amino acids. Here the CDR3 reads CASSLYLGGALETQYF. In DNA form, the CDR3 reads TGTGCCAGCAGTTTATATCTCGGGGGGGCCCTGGAGACCCAGTACTTC.